This paragraph covers one TCR beta chain sequence. The record originates from a study of regulatory T cells in long-lasting Graves disease. The time point was: newly diagnosed GD, antithyroid drugs for less than 3 months. The TCR library was made from RNA extracted from PBMCs. The patient group derived from an endocrinology department in Xi'an, China. TCR beta libraries were built with iRepertoire HTBI primers and Arm-PCR of CDR3 regions. TCRdb re-called the multiplex PCR reads with MiXCR, one entry per CDR3 protein. Among over 400,000 distinct CDR3 sequences listed, 14% were seen once. Germline values: CDR1 GTSNPN, CDR2 SVGIG (reference sequence). Trimming took off 7 bases at V and 0 bases at J, with 15 bases between the two ends. The CDR3 is 14 residues long. These records were also assigned to another study, of T cells in Graves' hyperthyroidism and ophthalmopathy. As that study records: Most clonotypes that expanded in the thyroid above 0.001 also showed up in blood.

V and J are TRBV30 and TRBJ1-1, with D unclear. Sequencing was performed on peripheral blood mononuclear cells (PBMCs), taken at new diagnosis, from a patient treated with antithyroid drugs. The receptor's source is a woman aged 45-65 years with Graves disease. The CDR3 DNA sequence: TGTGCCTCTTCGATGGGAGGGTTGAACACTGAAGCTTTCTTT. Translating gives CASSMGGLNTEAFF.